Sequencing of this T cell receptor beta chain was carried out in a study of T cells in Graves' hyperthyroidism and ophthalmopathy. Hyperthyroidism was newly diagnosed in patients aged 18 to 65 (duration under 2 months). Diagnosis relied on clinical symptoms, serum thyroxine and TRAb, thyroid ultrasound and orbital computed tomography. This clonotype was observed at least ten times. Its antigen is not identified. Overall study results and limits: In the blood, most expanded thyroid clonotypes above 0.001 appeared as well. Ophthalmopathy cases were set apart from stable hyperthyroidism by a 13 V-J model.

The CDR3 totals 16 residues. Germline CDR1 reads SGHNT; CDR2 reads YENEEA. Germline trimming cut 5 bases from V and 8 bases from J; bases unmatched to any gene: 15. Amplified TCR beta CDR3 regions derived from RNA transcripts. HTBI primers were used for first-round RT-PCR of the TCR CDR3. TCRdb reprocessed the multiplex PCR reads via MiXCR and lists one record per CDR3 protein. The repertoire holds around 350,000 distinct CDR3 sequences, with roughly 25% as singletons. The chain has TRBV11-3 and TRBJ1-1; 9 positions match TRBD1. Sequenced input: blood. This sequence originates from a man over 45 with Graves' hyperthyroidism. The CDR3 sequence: CASSIPGQGFYREAFF. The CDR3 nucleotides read TGTGCCAGCAGCATACCGGGACAGGGATTTTACCGAGAAGCTTTCTTT.